Below, 5 T cell receptor beta chains from the same sample are listed, as sequenced in a study of Graves' ophthalmopathy and Graves' hyperthyroidism. RNA transcripts provided the template for amplifying TCR beta CDR3 regions. First-round RT-PCR relied on HTBI primers, and a second-round multiplex PCR came next. One entry per CDR3 protein results from TCRdb running MiXCR on the multiplex PCR reads. The table records about 740,000 distinct CDR3 sequences, around 40% of them present only once. Material: peripheral blood. These receptors came from an adult man with Graves' ophthalmopathy.

This clonotype was observed at least ten times. This chain uses TRBV15 with TRBJ1-1; possible D gene TRBD1, 5 bases. This CDR3 is 15 amino acids long. V lost 0 bases to trimming and J lost 4 bases, with 12 bases between them. Per the germline V gene, CDR1 is LNHNV and CDR2 is YYDKDF (reference sequence). CDR3 loop: CATSRDRGTTTEAFF. The CDR3 DNA sequence: TGTGCCACCAGCAGAGATCGGGGGACGACCACTGAAGCTTTCTTT.

In this sample, this clonotype turned up many times. The rearrangement joins TRBV10-3 to TRBJ1-4; the D is unclear. With 6 bases removed from V and 0 bases from J, the gap between germline ends came to 5 bases. Germline V gene sequence: CDR1 ENHRY, CDR2 SYGVKD. The CDR3 consists of 13 residues. CDR3 residues: CAISPSTNEKLFF. CDR3 nucleotides: TGTGCCATCAGCCCGTCAACTAATGAAAAACTGTTTTTT.

V is TRBV24-1 and J is TRBJ1-5; TRBD1 aligns across 10 bases. CDR3 length equals 15 residues. Trimming at V came to 5 bases and at J to 7 bases, leaving 7 bases not matched to a gene. CDR1 is KGHDR, CDR2 SFDVKD, per germline. The DNA for the CDR3 is TGTGCCACCAGTGCTACCGGGACAGGGGACCAGCCCCAGCATTTT. Translated: CATSATGTGDQPQHF.

This chain joins TRBV12-3 or TRBV12-4 and TRBJ2-5; 10 positions agree with TRBD1. This CDR3 is built from 17 residues. Trimming cost V 4 bases and J 5 bases; bases outside gene matches: 13. This CDR3 is CASSSLRDRGTGETQYF. The CDR3 nucleotides are TGTGCCAGCAGTTCATTGCGGGACAGGGGCACCGGGGAGACCCAGTACTTC.

This clonotype has at least ten counts. The chain links TRBV7-2 to TRBJ2-7, with D tentatively TRBD1 (6 bases). The CDR3 length is 14 residues. With 5 bases removed from V and 1 base from J, the gap between germline ends came to 12 bases. Per the germline V gene, CDR1 is SGHTA and CDR2 is FQGNSA. Written as DNA, the CDR3 is TGTGCCAGCAGCCCAACGGGACAATCCTACGAGCAGTACTTC. Translation gives CASSPTGQSYEQYF.